This T cell receptor beta chain was captured in a study of CD8 T cells in Susac syndrome. After removal of 8 bases from V and 1 base from J, the junction contained 5 bases not matched to a gene. Germline-derived CDR1 and CDR2 are MNHEY and SMNVEV (reference sequence). The CDR3 spans 14 residues. About this clonotype: Its antigen is unknown.

Study-level results: In its TCR sequencing and HLA analysis, the study acknowledged that the number of individuals was relatively small.

CD8+ and CD4+ T cells from blood underwent TCR beta sequencing, which was carried out in a high-throughput format. An amount of RNA that ranged from roughly 0.5 to 1 ug was reverse transcribed with random hexamers. Amplification of TCR beta CDR3 across 54 Vbeta and 13 Jbeta was performed with immunoSEQ multiplex PCR. One entry per CDR3 protein, called by TCRdb with MiXCR from the immunoSEQ multiplex PCR reads. The data contain over 150,000 distinct CDR3 sequences, approximately 94% of them seen just once; the ten biggest clones take up approximately 0.094%. This chain links TRBV27 with TRBJ2-3; 8 positions match TRBD2. Sequenced: CD4+ T cells from PBMCs. This clonotype was sampled from a human donor with multiple sclerosis. The CDR3 coding sequence is TGTGCCAGCGGAAGCGGGGGTCGCACAGATACGCAGTATTTT. Protein product: CASGSGGRTDTQYF.